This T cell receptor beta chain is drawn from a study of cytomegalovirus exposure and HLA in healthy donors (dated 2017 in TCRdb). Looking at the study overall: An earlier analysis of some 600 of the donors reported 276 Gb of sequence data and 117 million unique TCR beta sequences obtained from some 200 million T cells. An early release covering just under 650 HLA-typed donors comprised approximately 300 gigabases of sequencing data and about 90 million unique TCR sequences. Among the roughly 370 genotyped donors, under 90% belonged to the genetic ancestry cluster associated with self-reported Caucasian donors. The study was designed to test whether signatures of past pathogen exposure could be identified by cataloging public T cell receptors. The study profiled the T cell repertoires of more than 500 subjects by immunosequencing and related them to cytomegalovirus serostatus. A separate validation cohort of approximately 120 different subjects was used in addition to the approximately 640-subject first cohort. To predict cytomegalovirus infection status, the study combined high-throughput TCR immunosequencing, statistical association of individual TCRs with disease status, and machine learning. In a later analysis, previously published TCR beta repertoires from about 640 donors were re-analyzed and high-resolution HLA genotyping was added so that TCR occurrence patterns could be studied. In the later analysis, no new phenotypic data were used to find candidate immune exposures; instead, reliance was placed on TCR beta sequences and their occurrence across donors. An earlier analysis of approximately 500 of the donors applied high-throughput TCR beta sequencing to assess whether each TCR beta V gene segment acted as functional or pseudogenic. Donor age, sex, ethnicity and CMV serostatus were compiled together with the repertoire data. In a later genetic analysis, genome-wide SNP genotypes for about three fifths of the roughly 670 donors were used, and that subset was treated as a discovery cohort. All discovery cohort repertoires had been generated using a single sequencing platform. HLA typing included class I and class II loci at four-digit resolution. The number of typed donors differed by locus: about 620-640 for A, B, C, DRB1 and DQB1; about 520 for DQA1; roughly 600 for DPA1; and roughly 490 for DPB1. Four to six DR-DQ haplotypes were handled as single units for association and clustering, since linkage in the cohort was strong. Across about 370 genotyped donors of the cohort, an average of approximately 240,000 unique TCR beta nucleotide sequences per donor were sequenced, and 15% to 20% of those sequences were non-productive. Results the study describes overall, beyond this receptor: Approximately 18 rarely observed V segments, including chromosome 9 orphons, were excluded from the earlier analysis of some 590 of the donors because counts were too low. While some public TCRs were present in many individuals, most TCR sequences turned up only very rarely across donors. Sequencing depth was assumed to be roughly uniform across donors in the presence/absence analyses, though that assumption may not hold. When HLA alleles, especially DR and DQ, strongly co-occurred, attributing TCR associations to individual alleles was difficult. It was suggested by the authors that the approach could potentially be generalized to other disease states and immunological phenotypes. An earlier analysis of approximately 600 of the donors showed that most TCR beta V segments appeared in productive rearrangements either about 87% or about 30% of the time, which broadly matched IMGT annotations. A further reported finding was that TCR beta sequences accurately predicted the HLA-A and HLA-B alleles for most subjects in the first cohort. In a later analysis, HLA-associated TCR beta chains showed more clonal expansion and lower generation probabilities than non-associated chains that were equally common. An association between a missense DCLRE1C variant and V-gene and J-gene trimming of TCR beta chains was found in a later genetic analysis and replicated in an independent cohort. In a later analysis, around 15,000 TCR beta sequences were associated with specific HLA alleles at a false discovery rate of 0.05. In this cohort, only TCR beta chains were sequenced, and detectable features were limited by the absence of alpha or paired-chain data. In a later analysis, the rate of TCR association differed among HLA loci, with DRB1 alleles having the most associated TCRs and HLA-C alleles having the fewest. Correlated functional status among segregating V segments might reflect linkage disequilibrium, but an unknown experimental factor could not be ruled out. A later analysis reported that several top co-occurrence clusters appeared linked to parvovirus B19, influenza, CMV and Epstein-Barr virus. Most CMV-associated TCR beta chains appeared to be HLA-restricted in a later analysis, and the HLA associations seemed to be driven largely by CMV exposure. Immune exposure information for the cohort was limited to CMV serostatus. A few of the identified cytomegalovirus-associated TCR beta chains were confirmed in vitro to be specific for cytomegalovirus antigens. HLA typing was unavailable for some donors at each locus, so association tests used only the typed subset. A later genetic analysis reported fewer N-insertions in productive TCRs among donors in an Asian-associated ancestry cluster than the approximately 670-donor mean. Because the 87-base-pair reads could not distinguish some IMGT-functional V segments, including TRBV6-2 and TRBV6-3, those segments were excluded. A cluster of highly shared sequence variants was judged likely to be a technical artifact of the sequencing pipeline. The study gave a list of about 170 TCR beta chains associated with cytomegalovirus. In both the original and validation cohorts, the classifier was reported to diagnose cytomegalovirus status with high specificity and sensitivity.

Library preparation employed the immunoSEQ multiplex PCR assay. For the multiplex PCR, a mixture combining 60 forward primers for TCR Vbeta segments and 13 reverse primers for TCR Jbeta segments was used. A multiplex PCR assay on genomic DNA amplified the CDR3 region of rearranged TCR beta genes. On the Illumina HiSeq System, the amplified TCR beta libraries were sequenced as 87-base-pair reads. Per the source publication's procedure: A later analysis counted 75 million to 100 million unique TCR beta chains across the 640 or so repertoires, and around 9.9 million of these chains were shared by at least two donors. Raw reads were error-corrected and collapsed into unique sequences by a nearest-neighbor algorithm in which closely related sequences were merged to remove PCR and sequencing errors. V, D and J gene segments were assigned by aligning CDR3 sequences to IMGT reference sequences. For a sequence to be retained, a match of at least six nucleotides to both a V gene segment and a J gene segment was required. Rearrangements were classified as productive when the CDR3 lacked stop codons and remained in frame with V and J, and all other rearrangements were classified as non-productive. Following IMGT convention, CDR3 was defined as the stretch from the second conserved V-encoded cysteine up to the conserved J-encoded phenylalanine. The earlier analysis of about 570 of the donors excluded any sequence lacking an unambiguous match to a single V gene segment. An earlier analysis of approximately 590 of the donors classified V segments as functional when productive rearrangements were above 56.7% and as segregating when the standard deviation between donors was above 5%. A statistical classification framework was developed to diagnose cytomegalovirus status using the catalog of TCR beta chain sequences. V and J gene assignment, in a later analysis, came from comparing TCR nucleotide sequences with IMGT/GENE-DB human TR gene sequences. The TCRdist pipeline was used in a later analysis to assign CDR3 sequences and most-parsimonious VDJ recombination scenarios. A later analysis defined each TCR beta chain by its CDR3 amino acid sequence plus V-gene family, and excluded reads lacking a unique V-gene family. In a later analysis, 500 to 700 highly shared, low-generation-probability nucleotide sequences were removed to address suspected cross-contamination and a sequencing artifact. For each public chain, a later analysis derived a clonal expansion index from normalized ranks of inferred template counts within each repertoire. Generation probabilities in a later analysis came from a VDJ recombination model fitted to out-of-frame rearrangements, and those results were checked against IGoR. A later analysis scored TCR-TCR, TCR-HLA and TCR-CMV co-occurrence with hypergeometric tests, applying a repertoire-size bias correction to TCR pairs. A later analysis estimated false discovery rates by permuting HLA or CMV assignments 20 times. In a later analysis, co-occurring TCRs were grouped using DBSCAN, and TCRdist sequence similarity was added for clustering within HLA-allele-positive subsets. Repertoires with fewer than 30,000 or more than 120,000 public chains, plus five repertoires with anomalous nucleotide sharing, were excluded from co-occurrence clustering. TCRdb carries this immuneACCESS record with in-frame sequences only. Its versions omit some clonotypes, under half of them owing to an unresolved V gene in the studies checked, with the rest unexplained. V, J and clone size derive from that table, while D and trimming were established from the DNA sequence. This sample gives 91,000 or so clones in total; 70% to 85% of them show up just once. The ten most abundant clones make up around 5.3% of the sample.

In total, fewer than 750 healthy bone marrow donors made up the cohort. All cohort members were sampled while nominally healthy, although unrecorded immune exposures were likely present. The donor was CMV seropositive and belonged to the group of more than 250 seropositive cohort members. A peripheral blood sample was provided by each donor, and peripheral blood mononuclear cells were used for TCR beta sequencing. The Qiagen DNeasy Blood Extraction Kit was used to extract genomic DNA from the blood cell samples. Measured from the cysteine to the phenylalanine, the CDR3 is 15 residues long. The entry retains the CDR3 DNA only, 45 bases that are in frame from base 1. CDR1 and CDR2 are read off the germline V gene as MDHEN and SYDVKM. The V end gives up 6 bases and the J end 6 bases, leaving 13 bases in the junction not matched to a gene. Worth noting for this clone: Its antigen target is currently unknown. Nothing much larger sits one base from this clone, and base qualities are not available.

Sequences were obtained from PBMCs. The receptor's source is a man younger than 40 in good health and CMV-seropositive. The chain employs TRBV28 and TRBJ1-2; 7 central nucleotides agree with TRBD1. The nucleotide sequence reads TGTGCCAGCAGGCCGATCGGGACAGCTGACGATGGCTACACCTTC. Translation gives CASRPIGTADDGYTF.